Included here is one T cell receptor (beta chain) sequence, with context. Its cognate antigen is unknown. Only in-frame clones appear in the TCRdb table, and some are missing; sequencing was by immunoSEQ multiplex PCR. The data show tens of thousands of clones, about 94% seen once. These data originate in a study of cytomegalovirus exposure and HLA in healthy donors. Overall study findings and caveats: According to a subsequent analysis, TCR clusters from the first cohort were inclined to appear together in the roughly 120 validation repertoires. In vitro confirmation showed three CMV-associated chains to be CMV antigen specific. Most TCR sequences were seen very rarely across donors, but some public TCRs occurred in many.

The germline V gene encodes CDR1 SEHNR and CDR2 FQNEAQ (reference sequence). Trimming cost V 4 bases and J 2 bases; bases outside gene matches: 6. This CDR3 contains 15 residues. The study drew the donors from its approximately 110-subject validation cohort, separate from the roughly 710-subject first cohort. This TCR was sampled from a man between 18 and 35 years old in good health and CMV-seropositive. V is TRBV7-9 and J is TRBJ1-1, with 8 bases that match TRBD1. The sequencing sample was made of PBMCs. CDR3 sequence reads: CASSSSRGLNTEAFF. The CDR3 coding sequence is TGTGCCAGCAGCTCAAGCAGGGGGCTTAACACTGAAGCTTTCTTT.